The entry that follows covers one T cell receptor beta chain sequence. 13 Jbeta primers and 60 Vbeta primers were used for the PCR. Repertoires were generated with immunoSEQ multiplex PCR, while TCRdb's copy carries only in-frame clones and drops some. This table has roughly 150,000 clones, almost 80% appearing once. These data originate in a study of cytomegalovirus exposure and HLA in healthy donors. V lost 0 bases to trimming and J lost 3 bases; unmatched junction nucleotides: 8. The CDR3 covers 18 residues. From germline, CDR1 is SGHRS and CDR2 YFSETQ. Sequenced input: PBMCs. The TCR comes from a male donor in good health and CMV-seronegative. The rearrangement uses TRBV5-1 and TRBJ2-3, with 12 bases that match TRBD1. The CDR3 is CASSLVSGQGAGTDTQYF. In nucleotides, the CDR3 is TGCGCCAGCAGCTTGGTGTCGGGACAGGGGGCAGGAACAGATACGCAGTATTTT. Together with reference TRBV5-1 and TRBJ2-3, the CDR3 gives the full variable domain: KAGVTQTPRYLIKTRGQQVTLSCSPISGHRSVSWYQQTPGQGLQFLFEYFSETQRNKGNFPGRFSGRQFSNSRSEMNVSTLELGDSALYLCASSLVSGQGAGTDTQYFGPGTRLTVL.